What follows are 11 T cell receptor beta chains derived from one specimen sequenced in a study of T cell responses to AZD1222 COVID-19 vaccine. Sequencing was performed with immunoSEQ multiplex PCR; in TCRdb, only in-frame clones are kept and a portion is missing. The top ten clones hold 3.5% to 4.5% of a sample with around 100,000 clones, 70% to 90% of them seen once. This material consisted of peripheral blood, taken on day 0 of MenACWY control vaccination. These receptors all come from an adult in good health.

J is TRBJ1-4 and V is TRBV4-2; no clear D. The CDR3 sequence is 12 residues long. Trimming pared 4 bases from V and 8 bases from J, leaving 8 bases between. Germline V gives CDR1 LGHNA, CDR2 YNFKEQ. DNA of the CDR3: TGTGCCAGCAGCCCACCGGGGGAAAAACTGTTTTTT. Its translation is CASSPPGEKLFF.

The rearrangement links TRBV11-3 to TRBJ1-1; D perhaps matches TRBD1 (5 bases). The CDR3 contains 13 residues. Deletions cut 5 bases from V and 2 bases from J, with 9 bases between. Germline CDR1 reads SGHNT; CDR2 reads YENEEA. CDR3 in DNA: TGTGCCAGCAGCAGAGGGACCAACACTGAAGCTTTCTTT. Its protein is CASSRGTNTEAFF.

The rearrangement joins TRBV7-2 to TRBJ2-1; no clear D. The germline V gene has CDR1 SGHTA and CDR2 FQGNSA. This CDR3 spans 13 amino acids. Trimming left V 5 bases short and J 2 bases short, with 7 bases between. CDR3 sequence: CASSREAYNEQFF. The CDR3 DNA sequence: TGTGCCAGCAGCCGAGAGGCCTACAATGAGCAGTTCTTC.

The rearrangement links TRBV2 to TRBJ1-5; unclear D gene. The CDR3 sequence is 14 residues long. Germline V gene data show CDR1 as SNHLY and CDR2 as FYNNEI. V was clipped by 6 bases and J by 7 bases, with 16 bases between them. The CDR3 nucleotides read TGTGCCAGCAGCACAAGTGGCGGCCGGCAGCCCCAGCATTTT. This translates into CASSTSGGRQPQHF.

The gene calls are TRBV5-1 and TRBJ1-4, with a possible D match to TRBD1 (5 bases). Per germline, CDR1 SGHRS and CDR2 YFSETQ. With 2 bases removed from V and 7 bases from J, the gap between germline ends came to 18 bases. The CDR3 runs 16 residues. The chain's CDR3 is CASSFGVGGISEKLFF. For the CDR3, the DNA is TGCGCCAGCAGCTTCGGAGTTGGGGGTATTAGTGAAAAACTGTTTTTT.

The gene calls are TRBV2 and TRBJ1-2; D unclear. Looked up from germline, CDR1 is SNHLY and CDR2 is FYNNEI. Trimming pared 6 bases from V and 1 base from J, leaving 6 bases between. This CDR3 is 12 amino acids long. CDR3 DNA: TGTGCCAGCAGCCCAAATAACTATGGCTACACCTTC. Translating it yields CASSPNNYGYTF.

The chain recombines TRBV3-1 (or the pseudogene TRBV3-2) with TRBJ1-5; no clear D gene. From germline, CDR1 is LGHDT and CDR2 YNNKEL (reference sequence). The CDR3 runs 15 residues. Trimming removed 4 bases at V and 1 base at J, with 11 bases between. The CDR3 nucleotides read TGTGCCAGCAGCCCAGGCTTGATGAGCAATCAGCCCCAGCATTTT. Translated, it gives CASSPGLMSNQPQHF.

The rearrangement links TRBV28 to TRBJ1-2, with D possibly being TRBD1 (5 bases). The germline V gene encodes CDR1 MDHEN and CDR2 SYDVKM. The CDR3 runs 14 residues. V dropped 6 bases and J dropped 2 bases, with 13 bases sitting between them. The CDR3: CASSPGTANYGYTF. DNA for the CDR3: TGTGCCAGCAGCCCTGGGACGGCAAACTATGGCTACACCTTC.

The chain couples TRBV5-1 to TRBJ1-4; TRBD1 agrees at 9 bases. Germline values: CDR1 SGHRS, CDR2 YFSETQ. The CDR3 is 14 residues long. The V and J ends lost 2 bases and 8 bases, in that order; junction bases with no gene match: 4. In DNA, the CDR3 is TGCGCCAGCAGCTTCGGGACAGGGAACGAAAAACTGTTTTTT. Protein sequence: CASSFGTGNEKLFF. The entire variable domain, with the rest obtained from reference TRBV5-1 and TRBJ1-4, is as follows: KAGVTQTPRYLIKTRGQQVTLSCSPISGHRSVSWYQQTPGQGLQFLFEYFSETQRNKGNFPGRFSGRQFSNSRSEMNVSTLELGDSALYLCASSFGTGNEKLFFGSGTQLSVL.

V and J are TRBV9 and TRBJ1-2; 7 bases agree with TRBD1. CDR1 is SGDLS and CDR2 is YYNGEE in the germline V gene. V shed 4 bases, J shed 10 bases, and the junction held 22 bases outside the gene matches. The CDR3 contains 17 residues. The CDR3 loop reads CASSPSIKSSGGQDYTF. The CDR3 nucleotides read TGTGCCAGCAGCCCCAGCATCAAATCCTCAGGGGGTCAAGACTACACCTTC.

V and J are TRBV3-1 (or the pseudogene TRBV3-2) and TRBJ2-1; D is possibly TRBD2 (6 bases). Trimming cost V 0 bases and J 4 bases, with 19 bases left between them. The CDR3 sequence is 18 residues long. The V gene's germline CDR1 is LGHDT and CDR2 YNNKEL (reference sequence). The CDR3 region is CASSQESPGVGGYNEQFF. The CDR3 DNA reads as TGTGCCAGCAGCCAAGAAAGCCCGGGAGTAGGAGGGTACAATGAGCAGTTCTTC.